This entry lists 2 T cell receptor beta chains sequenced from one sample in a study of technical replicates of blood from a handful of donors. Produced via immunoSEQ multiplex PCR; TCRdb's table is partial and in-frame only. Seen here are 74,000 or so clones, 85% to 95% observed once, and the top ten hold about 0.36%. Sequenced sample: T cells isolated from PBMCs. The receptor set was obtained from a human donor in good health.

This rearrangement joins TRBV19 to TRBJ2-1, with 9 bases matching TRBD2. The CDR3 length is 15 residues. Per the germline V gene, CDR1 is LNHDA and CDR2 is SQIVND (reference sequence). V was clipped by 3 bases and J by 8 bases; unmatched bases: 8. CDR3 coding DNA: TGTGCCAGTAGTATTGCGGGAGGGCCTCCGGATGAGCAGTTCTTC. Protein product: CASSIAGGPPDEQFF.

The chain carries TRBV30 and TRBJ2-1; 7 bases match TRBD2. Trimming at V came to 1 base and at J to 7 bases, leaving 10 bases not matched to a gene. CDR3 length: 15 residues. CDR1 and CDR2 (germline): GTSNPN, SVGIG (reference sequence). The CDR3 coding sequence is TGTGCCTGGAGTGGCCTAGCGGCTTTGGGGAATGAGCAGTTCTTC. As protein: CAWSGLAALGNEQFF.